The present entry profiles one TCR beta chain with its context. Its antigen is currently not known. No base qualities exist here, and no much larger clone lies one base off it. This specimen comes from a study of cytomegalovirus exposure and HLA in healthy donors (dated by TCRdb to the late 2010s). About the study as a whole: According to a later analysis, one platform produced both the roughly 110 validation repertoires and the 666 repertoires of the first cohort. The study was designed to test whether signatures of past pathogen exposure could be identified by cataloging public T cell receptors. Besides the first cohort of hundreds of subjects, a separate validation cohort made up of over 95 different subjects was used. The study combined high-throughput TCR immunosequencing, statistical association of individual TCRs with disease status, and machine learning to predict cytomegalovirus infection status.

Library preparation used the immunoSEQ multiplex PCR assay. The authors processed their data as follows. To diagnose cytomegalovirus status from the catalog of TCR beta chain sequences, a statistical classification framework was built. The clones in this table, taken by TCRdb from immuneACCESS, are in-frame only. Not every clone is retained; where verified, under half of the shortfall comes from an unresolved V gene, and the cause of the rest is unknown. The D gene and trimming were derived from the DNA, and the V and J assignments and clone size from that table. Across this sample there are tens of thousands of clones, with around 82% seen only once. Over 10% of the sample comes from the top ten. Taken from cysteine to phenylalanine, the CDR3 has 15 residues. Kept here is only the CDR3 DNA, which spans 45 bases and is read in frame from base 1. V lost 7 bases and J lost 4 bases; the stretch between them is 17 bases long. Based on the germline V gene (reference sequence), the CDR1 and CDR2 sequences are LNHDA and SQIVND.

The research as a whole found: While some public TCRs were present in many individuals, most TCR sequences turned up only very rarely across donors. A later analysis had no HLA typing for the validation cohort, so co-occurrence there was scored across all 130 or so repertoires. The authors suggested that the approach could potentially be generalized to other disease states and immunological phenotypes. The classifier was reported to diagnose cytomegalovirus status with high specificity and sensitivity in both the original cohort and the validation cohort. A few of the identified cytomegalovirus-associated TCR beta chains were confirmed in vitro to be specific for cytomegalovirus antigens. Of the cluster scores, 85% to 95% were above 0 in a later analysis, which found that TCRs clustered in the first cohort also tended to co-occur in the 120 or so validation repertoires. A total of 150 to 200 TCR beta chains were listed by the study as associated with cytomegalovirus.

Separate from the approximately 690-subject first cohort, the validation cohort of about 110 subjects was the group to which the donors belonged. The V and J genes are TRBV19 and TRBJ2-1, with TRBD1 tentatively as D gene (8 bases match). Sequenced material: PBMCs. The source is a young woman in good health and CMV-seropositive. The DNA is TGTGCCAGTACCCGGACAGGGAGGGGATACAATGAGCAGTTCTTC. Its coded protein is CASTRTGRGYNEQFF.